This entry lists 17 T cell receptor beta chains sequenced from one sample in a study of technical replicates of blood from a few donors. Sequencing used immunoSEQ multiplex PCR; TCRdb keeps in-frame clones, though not all of them. The sample contains roughly 7,000 clones, almost 97% of which appear only once. What was sequenced was PBMCs. The receptors here all came from a human donor in good health.

V usage is TRBV2 and J usage is TRBJ1-1, with 9 bases matching TRBD1. Germline CDR1 reads SNHLY; CDR2 reads FYNNEI. J lost 5 bases, V lost 4 bases, and 5 bases had no gene match. The CDR3 has 14 residues. The CDR3 sequence is CASSVWTGETEAFF. CDR3 sequence (DNA): TGTGCCAGCAGTGTTTGGACAGGGGAGACTGAAGCTTTCTTT.

The chain combines TRBV18 with TRBJ2-6; a weak D match, TRBD1 (5 bases). CDR3 length: 16 amino acids. Germline loops: CDR1 KGHSH, CDR2 LQKENI. Trimming pared 3 bases from V and 0 bases from J, leaving 9 bases between. The CDR3 bases are TGTGCCAGCTCACCTGCGACAGACTCTGGGGCCAACGTCCTGACTTTC. Protein product: CASSPATDSGANVLTF.

This sequence joins TRBV30 and TRBJ2-2; 7 nucleotides line up with TRBD1. Germline CDR1 is GTSNPN and CDR2 is SVGIG (reference sequence). CDR3 length: 16 amino acids. The V and J ends lost 0 bases and 6 bases, in that order; junction bases with no gene match: 10. Here the CDR3 DNA reads TGTGCCTGGAGTGTACGAGGCAGGGGGTTCTCCGGGGAGCTGTTTTTT. Translated, it gives CAWSVRGRGFSGELFF.

This clone was observed a single time. The J gene is TRBJ2-7, the V gene TRBV5-1, with 7 bases aligning to TRBD2. V lost 4 bases and J lost 7; bases outside the gene matches: 11. In germline, CDR1 is SGHRS, CDR2 YFSETQ. The CDR3 is made up of 14 amino acids. The CDR3 DNA is TGCGCCAGCAGCCCAAACACGGGGGGAATGGAGCAGTACTTC. It specifies CASSPNTGGMEQYF. Looking up the rest from reference TRBV5-1 and TRBJ2-7 gives the full variable domain: KAGVTQTPRYLIKTRGQQVTLSCSPISGHRSVSWYQQTPGQGLQFLFEYFSETQRNKGNFPGRFSGRQFSNSRSEMNVSTLELGDSALYLCASSPNTGGMEQYFGPGTRLTVT.

The chain combines TRBV27 with TRBJ2-1, with 8 bases matching TRBD2. V lost 5 bases, J lost 7 bases, and 7 bases stayed unmatched. The CDR3 extends over 14 amino acids. The germline V gene has CDR1 MNHEY and CDR2 SMNVEV (reference sequence). CDR3 DNA: TGTGCCAGCAGTCCCCGGGGGGGGTTGAATGAGCAGTTCTTC. It specifies CASSPRGGLNEQFF.

This chain uses TRBV10-3 with TRBJ2-1; TRBD2 matches at 7 bases. Per the germline V gene, CDR1 is ENHRY and CDR2 is SYGVKD. V dropped 4 bases and J dropped 0; count of bases not matched to a gene: 15. The CDR3 is 19 residues long. The CDR3 loop is CAISGGGTSAMSSYNEQFF. The CDR3 nucleotides read TGTGCCATCAGTGGGGGGGGTACTAGCGCTATGAGCTCCTACAATGAGCAGTTCTTC.

The chain combines TRBV6-5 with TRBJ2-7; weak D call: TRBD2 (5 bases). The V and J ends lost 5 bases and 3 bases respectively, with 11 bases between them. The CDR3 length is 13 residues. From germline, CDR1 is MNHEY and CDR2 SVGAGI. The CDR3 region is CASSAGNNYEQYF. In DNA, the CDR3 is TGTGCCAGCAGTGCCGGGAATAACTACGAGCAGTACTTC.

The chain has TRBV6-6 and TRBJ1-3; 7 positions match TRBD1. The germline V gene encodes CDR1 MNHNY and CDR2 SVGAGI (reference sequence). The CDR3 extends over 14 amino acids. V lost 5 bases and J lost 4; bases outside the gene matches: 5. Here the CDR3 DNA reads TGTGCCAGCAGTGCCGGGACAGTGGGAAACACCATATATTTT. Translated, it gives CASSAGTVGNTIYF.

This clone was counted a few times. The rearrangement joins TRBV6-5 to TRBJ2-6; the D gene is possibly TRBD1 (6 bases). Germline lookup yields CDR1 MNHEY and CDR2 SVGAGI. This CDR3 contains 15 residues. V lost 4 bases and J lost 0, with 7 bases in between. The CDR3 region has the DNA TGTGCCAGCAGTTCAGGGGTCTCTGGGGCCAACGTCCTGACTTTC. Amino acid sequence: CASSSGVSGANVLTF.

The V gene is TRBV19, the J gene TRBJ2-7, with D possibly being TRBD1 (5 bases). Deletions cut 5 bases from V and 6 bases from J, with 17 bases between. This CDR3 has 14 residues. The germline V gene has CDR1 LNHDA and CDR2 SQIVND (reference sequence). CDR3 in DNA: TGTGCCAGTAGTCGGTCTCCAGGGCTTGGCGAGCAGTACTTC. This codes for CASSRSPGLGEQYF.

The rearrangement joins TRBV5-8 to TRBJ1-4; D unclear. V was trimmed by 0 bases and J by 0 bases, leaving 9 bases between them. Germline V lookup: CDR1 SGHTS, CDR2 YDEGEE. There are 16 residues in the CDR3. Written as DNA, the CDR3 is TGTGCCAGCAGCTTGGCCAGAGGATCAACTAATGAAAAACTGTTTTTT. Translating it yields CASSLARGSTNEKLFF.

This chain joins TRBV18 and TRBJ2-2; no clear D gene. The CDR3 is 14 residues long. Trimming took 3 bases from V and 3 from J, leaving 8 bases between them. Germline CDR1 reads KGHSH; CDR2 reads LQKENI. In DNA form, the CDR3 reads TGTGCCAGCTCACCTCCCCGAGACACCGGGGAGCTGTTTTTT. Protein sequence: CASSPPRDTGELFF.

The rearrangement uses TRBV29-1 and TRBJ1-1; TRBD1 might be the D (6 bases). The V end lost 7 bases, the J end lost 9 bases, and 30 bases lay between the germline ends. The germline V gene encodes CDR1 SQVTM and CDR2 ANQGSEA. The CDR3 contains 16 residues. CDR3 nucleotides: TGCAGCGCCGACGGGGAGGGGGGCGCAGGGAGAGAACAAGCTTTCTTT. Translated, it gives CSADGEGGAGREQAFF.

The V gene is TRBV21-1, the J gene TRBJ1-5; TRBD1, the table's D call, lacks a check against the DNA. TRBV21-1 corresponds to a pseudogene. The length of the CDR3 is 12 residues. Here the CDR3 reads CASSNGKQPQHF. CDR3 coding DNA: TGTGCCAGCAGCAATGGCAAACAGCCCCAGCATTTT.

V usage is TRBV10-3 and J usage is TRBJ1-4; 11 positions agree with TRBD1. The CDR3 is 13 residues long. V trimming: 10 bases; J trimming: 8 bases; junction bases outside the gene matches: 6. Per the germline V gene, CDR1 is ENHRY and CDR2 is SYGVKD. The CDR3 loop is CATRDRGVEKLFF. Written as DNA, the CDR3 is TGTGCCACTCGGGACAGGGGGGTCGAAAAACTGTTTTTT.

This clone has a single count. This chain uses TRBV28 with TRBJ2-7; D is undetermined. The germline V gene encodes CDR1 MDHEN and CDR2 SYDVKM. V was trimmed by 7 bases and J by 2 bases, leaving 9 bases between them. The CDR3 has 12 amino acids. The CDR3 is CASNSLAYEQYF. The CDR3, as DNA: TGTGCCAGCAATAGCCTGGCCTACGAGCAGTACTTC.

CDR3 sequence (DNA): TGTGCCAGCAGACAGGGACAGAACACTGAAGCTTTCTTT. Amino acids: CASRQGQNTEAFF. The J gene is TRBJ1-1, the V gene TRBV6-5; tentative D call: TRBD1 (6 bases). The CDR3 loop spans 13 amino acids. The germline V gene has CDR1 MNHEY and CDR2 SVGAGI. Trimming pared 6 bases from V and 1 base from J, leaving 9 bases between.